This TCR beta chain comes out of a study of blood T cell repertoires in COVID-19. TCRdb keeps only in-frame clones here, not all; method: immunoSEQ multiplex PCR. In the table there are tens of thousands of clones, roughly nine tenths of which are singletons. J gave up 2 bases and V 5 bases, and 10 bases lay outside the gene matches. This CDR3 contains 16 residues. The germline CDR1 and CDR2 sequences are MNHEY and SMNVEV (reference sequence). V usage is TRBV27 and J usage is TRBJ2-7; 9 nucleotides align to TRBD1. This sequence originates from a man between 65 and 85 years old with active COVID-19. The sample consisted of peripheral blood. As DNA, the CDR3 is TGTGCCAGCAGTCCTATCCCGGGACAGGGACCCTACGAGCAGTACTTC. The encoded protein is CASSPIPGQGPYEQYF.